The 9 T cell receptor beta chains below were found in one sample sequenced in a study of blood T cell repertoires in COVID-19. The table came from immunoSEQ multiplex PCR; TCRdb's copy has only in-frame clones and leaves some out. This table holds some 130,000 clones, over 75% found once. What was sequenced was peripheral blood. The source is a man in his 70s with active COVID-19.

This chain links TRBV5-1 with TRBJ2-2; 11 bases fit TRBD2. The CDR3 runs to 15 residues. V trimming: 4 bases; J trimming: 5 bases; junction bases outside the gene matches: 4. CDR1 and CDR2 from the germline V gene are SGHRS and YFSETQ. CDR3 in amino acids: CASSPGLADTGELFF. In DNA form, the CDR3 reads TGCGCCAGCAGCCCGGGACTAGCGGATACCGGGGAGCTGTTTTTT.

There are a few counts of this clone. The J gene is TRBJ2-1, the V gene TRBV5-1; D might be TRBD1 (6 bases). The CDR3 sequence is 15 residues long. The germline V and J ends were trimmed by 0 bases and 7 bases, with 14 bases remaining between them. The germline CDR1 and CDR2 sequences are SGHRS and YFSETQ. The CDR3 loop reads CASSLGQATRNEQFF. For the CDR3, the DNA is TGCGCCAGCAGCTTGGGACAGGCGACAAGGAATGAGCAGTTCTTC.

This chain uses TRBV6-6 with TRBJ2-3; 9 bases map to TRBD2. The ends lost 5 bases at V and 9 bases at J; junction bases unmatched: 12. Germline V gene data show CDR1 as MNHNY and CDR2 as SVGAGI (reference sequence). CDR3 length: 15 residues. The CDR3 is CASSQPQREEGTQYF. As DNA, the CDR3 is TGTGCCAGCAGTCAGCCACAGCGGGAGGAGGGGACGCAGTATTTT.

The chain employs TRBV5-4 and TRBJ2-7; TRBD2 is a possible D gene (5 bases). Trimming took 0 bases from V and 3 from J, leaving 13 bases between them. This CDR3 region has 15 residues. CDR1 SGHNT and CDR2 YYREEE come from the germline V gene (reference sequence). CDR3 DNA: TGTGCCAGCAGCTTGGGTTTGAGCGGAGACTACGAGCAGTACTTC. Translating gives CASSLGLSGDYEQYF. The complete variable domain, with remaining parts taken from reference TRBV5-4 and TRBJ2-7, reads ETGVTQSPTHLIKTRGQQVTLRCSSQSGHNTVSWYQQALGQGPQFIFQYYREEENGRGNFPPRFSGLQFPNYSSELNVNALELDDSALYLCASSLGLSGDYEQYFGPGTRLTVT.

The chain has TRBV7-9 and TRBJ2-5; D is possibly TRBD1 (6 bases). CDR1 and CDR2 from the germline V gene are SEHNR and FQNEAQ (reference sequence). This CDR3 contains 14 residues. Trimming pared 5 bases from V and 0 bases from J, leaving 10 bases between. CDR3 sequence reads: CASSLRDNQETQYF. The CDR3 region has the DNA TGTGCCAGCAGCCTCCGGGACAACCAAGAGACCCAGTACTTC. The whole variable domain, filled in from reference TRBV7-9 and TRBJ2-5, reads DTGVSQNPRHKITKRGQNVTFRCDPISEHNRLYWYRQTLGQGPEFLTYFQNEAQLEKSRLLSDRFSAERPKGSFSTLEIQRTEQGDSAMYLCASSLRDNQETQYFGPGTRLLVL.

The chain combines TRBV28 with TRBJ2-3; 8 positions agree with TRBD2. The junction had 9 bases not matched to a gene; V was cut back by 3 bases and J by 4 bases. Germline loops: CDR1 MDHEN, CDR2 SYDVKM. This CDR3 spans 16 amino acids. CDR3 bases: TGTGCCAGCAGTTTCCAGCGGGGGCCCCAGTCAGATACGCAGTATTTT. Protein product: CASSFQRGPQSDTQYF.

The chain recombines TRBV14 with TRBJ2-1; D not resolved. The CDR3 extends over 14 amino acids. Germline CDR1 and CDR2: SGHDN and FVKESK. The germline V and J ends were trimmed by 6 bases and 5 bases, with 14 bases remaining between them. The CDR3 DNA reads TGTGCCAGCAGGACCTTCGGCGGTGACAATGAGCAGTTCTTC. Its protein is CASRTFGGDNEQFF. The variable domain in full, with the rest retrieved from reference TRBV14 and TRBJ2-1, is EAGVTQFPSHSVIEKGQTVTLRCDPISGHDNLYWYRRVMGKEIKFLLHFVKESKQDESGMPNNRFLAERTGGTYSTLKVQPAELEDSGVYFCASRTFGGDNEQFFGPGTRLTVL.

The V and J genes are TRBV6-5 and TRBJ1-1; D perhaps matches TRBD1 (5 bases). The CDR3 spans 14 residues. V lost 2 bases and J 5 bases, leaving 12 bases between the germline ends. Germline-derived CDR1 and CDR2 are MNHEY and SVGAGI. CDR3 protein: CASSYVPGGTEAFF. DNA for the CDR3: TGTGCCAGCAGTTACGTTCCCGGGGGGACTGAAGCTTTCTTT.

The chain uses TRBV6-2 or TRBV6-3 and TRBJ2-1; a possible D gene is TRBD1 (5 bases). The germline CDR1 and CDR2 sequences are MNHEY and SVGEGT. V lost 2 bases and J 9 bases, leaving 14 bases between the germline ends. This CDR3 is built from 14 residues. CDR3 region: CASSYDPGATEQFF. In DNA form, the CDR3 reads TGTGCCAGCAGTTACGACCCTGGGGCGACTGAGCAGTTCTTC.